Described below is a single T cell receptor (beta chain) sequence and its context. As to treatment: over 15 received Ad26.COV2.S at low or high dose, single or two shots; about 5 received placebo; per-sample allocation not given. Samples came from day 63 after the first vaccine or placebo injection. The CDR3 length is 16 residues. Losses at the gene ends were 4 bases for V and 0 bases for J; bases not matched to a gene: 8. Germline-derived CDR1 and CDR2 are SGHTA and FQGNSA. Repertoires were generated with immunoSEQ multiplex PCR, while TCRdb's copy carries only in-frame clones and drops some. The sample holds just over 350,000 clones, 70% to 90% seen once. The data derive from a study of Ad26.COV2.S vaccination and SARS-CoV-2 variants.

The V and J genes are TRBV7-2 and TRBJ2-7, with 8 bases fitting TRBD1. Sequencing used peripheral blood, obtained in a trial of Ad26.COV2.S vaccine versus placebo. The source is a person between 18 and 65 years old who received the Ad26.COV2.S COVID-19 vaccine or a placebo. The CDR3 spells CASSSPSGTGSYEQYF. The CDR3 DNA reads TGTGCCAGCAGCTCGCCCTCCGGGACAGGCTCCTACGAGCAGTACTTC.